This paragraph covers one TCR beta chain sequence. Its antigen is not known. This record belongs to a study of shared clonotypes between healthy human individuals. Measured with immunoSEQ multiplex PCR; TCRdb has only the in-frame clones, and not every one. The table has about 1.1 million clones, about 72% seen once. Study findings and constraints: Generally, naive subsets came out with larger estimated richness than memory subsets.

Everyone who donated was a Caucasian adult who lived in Nashville, Tennessee. Naive CD4+ cells were CD45RA-selected; the remaining cells were memory. Trimming took off 7 bases at V and 0 bases at J, with 27 bases between the two ends. The CDR3 loop spans 19 amino acids. The germline gives CDR1 MNHEY, CDR2 SMNVEV (reference sequence). This sequence joins TRBV27 and TRBJ1-1; the D gene is possibly TRBD1 (6 bases). This clonotype originated in a man younger than 35 in good health. Some clones in this sample may be carry-over from other donors' samples. Sequenced material: memory CD4+ T cells from PBMCs. Subset defined: CD45RA-negative fraction. CDR3 nucleotide sequence: TGTGCCAGCACAAAATGGGCGAGGGGGGGGGCGGACATGAACACTGAAGCTTTCTTT. It yields the protein CASTKWARGGADMNTEAFF.